The 18 T cell receptor beta chains reported below all come from one sample, sequenced in a study of identifying expanded T cells in peripheral blood. Only in-frame clones appear in the TCRdb table, and some are missing; sequencing was by immunoSEQ multiplex PCR. The table includes approximately 100,000 clones, about 89% detected once. Source material: blood. Receptors were obtained from a person between 18 and 75 years old in good health.

This rearrangement joins TRBV28 to TRBJ2-7; 8 bases fit TRBD1. Germline CDR1 is MDHEN and CDR2 is SYDVKM. This CDR3 has 14 amino acids. V gave up 0 bases and J gave up 6 bases; unmatched junction bases: 4. The CDR3, as DNA: TGTGCCAGCAGTTTATGGGGGGGACAGGTCGAGCAGTACTTC. Its protein is CASSLWGGQVEQYF.

The chain's CDR3 is CASSVAPGGSTQETQYF. The DNA of the CDR3 is TGTGCCAGCAGCGTAGCACCGGGGGGCAGCACCCAAGAGACCCAGTACTTC. V is TRBV9 and J is TRBJ2-5; the D gene is possibly TRBD2 (7 bases). This CDR3 comprises 17 residues. Germline V gene sequence: CDR1 SGDLS, CDR2 YYNGEE. Trimming pared 0 bases from V and 1 base from J, leaving 16 bases between.

The chain recombines TRBV7-8 with TRBJ1-5; D may be TRBD1 (6 bases). Germline values: CDR1 SGHVS, CDR2 FQNEAQ. The V end was cut by 6 bases, the J end by 9 bases, with 18 bases between. This CDR3 spans 14 amino acids. The CDR3 DNA follows: TGTGCCAGCAGACCGGACGGGGGGGCGAGGCCCCAGCATTTT. Translated: CASRPDGGARPQHF.

V and J are TRBV4-2 and TRBJ2-3, with no clear D. The V gene's germline CDR1 is LGHNA and CDR2 YNFKEQ. The CDR3 runs to 15 residues. V was clipped by 0 bases and J by 6 bases, with 13 bases between them. CDR3 in amino acids: CASSQEVVVGDTQYF. DNA of the CDR3: TGTGCCAGCAGCCAAGAGGTCGTTGTGGGCGATACGCAGTATTTT.

With regard to this clone: At one of its ends the junction is not consistent with the germline gene, which may arise from a read error. J is TRBJ1-5 and V is TRBV27; D may be TRBD1 (6 bases). CDR3 size: 13 residues. Per germline, CDR1 MNHEY and CDR2 SMNVEV (reference sequence). CDR3 DNA: TGTGCCTGCAGGGGACCCGCCAATCAGCCCCAGCATTTT. This gives the protein CACRGPANQPQHF.

V is TRBV4-2 and J is TRBJ2-5, with 16 bases fitting TRBD2. Germline CDR1 reads LGHNA; CDR2 reads YNFKEQ. This CDR3 comprises 18 residues. V was clipped by 4 bases and J by 4 bases; unmatched bases: 9. This CDR3 reads CASSRGTSGGAGRETQYF. The CDR3 DNA sequence: TGTGCCAGCAGCCGTGGGACTAGCGGGGGGGCAGGGCGAGAGACCCAGTACTTC.

This sequence joins TRBV7-6 and TRBJ2-7; 9 nucleotides line up with TRBD2. After removal of 5 bases from V and 6 bases from J, the junction contained 8 bases not matched to a gene. CDR3 length: 14 amino acids. Germline assignment: CDR1 SGHVS and CDR2 FNYEAQ. CDR3 nucleotides: TGTGCCAGCAGCGGCGGGGGGGAACTAGCCGAGCAGTACTTC. The encoded protein is CASSGGGELAEQYF.

The rearrangement uses TRBV30 and TRBJ2-7; 8 positions match TRBD2. V gave up 5 bases and J gave up 0 bases; unmatched junction bases: 9. Germline V gene data show CDR1 as GTSNPN and CDR2 as SVGIG (reference sequence). The CDR3 sequence is 15 residues long. The CDR3, as DNA: TGTGCCTGGCGGGGGGGGAGCGTGTACTCCTACGAGCAGTACTTC. Translation: CAWRGGSVYSYEQYF.

This rearrangement joins TRBV5-1 to TRBJ2-6, with D uncertain. V gave up 0 bases and J gave up 2 bases, with 6 bases separating them. From germline, CDR1 is SGHRS and CDR2 YFSETQ. The CDR3 totals 15 residues. The CDR3 loop is CASSLAIPGANVLTF. In DNA form, the CDR3 reads TGCGCCAGCAGCTTGGCGATCCCTGGGGCCAACGTCCTGACTTTC.

The chain recombines TRBV5-6 with TRBJ2-6; D perhaps matches TRBD2 (5 bases). V was clipped by 4 bases and J by 3 bases, with 14 bases between them. The V gene's germline CDR1 is SGHDT and CDR2 YYEEEE. CDR3 length equals 16 residues. CDR3 region: CASSLYEAGGANVLTF. The CDR3 DNA follows: TGTGCCAGCAGCCTCTATGAGGCGGGTGGGGCCAACGTCCTGACTTTC.

The chain employs TRBV7-8 and TRBJ2-3, with 12 bases lining up with TRBD2. This CDR3 contains 16 residues. V was pared by 4 bases and J by 2 bases, with 4 bases of the junction left unmatched. CDR1 is SGHVS, CDR2 FQNEAQ, per germline. The CDR3 region has the DNA TGTGCCAGCAGCTACCGACTAGCGGGGGCCACAGATACGCAGTATTTT. Its protein is CASSYRLAGATDTQYF. The full variable domain, with the rest looked up from reference TRBV7-8 and TRBJ2-3, is GAGVSQSPRYKVAKRGQDVALRCDPISGHVSLFWYQQALGQGPEFLTYFQNEAQLDKSGLPSDRFFAERPEGSVSTLKIQRTQQEDSAVYLCASSYRLAGATDTQYFGPGTRLTVL.

The V and J genes are TRBV10-3 and TRBJ2-7; tentatively, D is TRBD1 or TRBD2 (5 bases each). Trimming left V 4 bases short and J 2 bases short, with 18 bases between. Germline CDR1 ENHRY, CDR2 SYGVKD. The CDR3 sequence is 16 residues long. The CDR3 spells CAISGRSGTAPYEQYF. DNA of the CDR3: TGTGCCATCAGTGGAAGATCCGGGACGGCTCCCTACGAGCAGTACTTC.

The gene calls are TRBV5-6 and TRBJ2-5, with D tentatively TRBD1 (6 bases). Trimming took 2 bases from V and 5 from J, leaving 13 bases between them. The germline V gene has CDR1 SGHDT and CDR2 YYEEEE. The CDR3 extends over 14 amino acids. The CDR3 sequence is CASSLGRGIETQYF. The CDR3 coding sequence is TGTGCCAGCAGCTTAGGCAGGGGCATTGAGACCCAGTACTTC.

This chain connects TRBV19 to TRBJ2-1; D not certain. Deletions cut 4 bases from V and 9 bases from J, with 13 bases between. CDR3 length equals 13 residues. Germline V gene lookup returns CDR1 LNHDA and CDR2 SQIVND (reference sequence). The CDR3 DNA reads TGTGCCAGTAGTACCCGTTCTGCGACTGAGCAGTTCTTC. Protein: CASSTRSATEQFF.

This clone was seen once. V usage is TRBV23-1 and J usage is TRBJ1-4; 11 bases are shared with TRBD1. TRBV23-1 is flagged as an ORF with uncertain function. This CDR3 region has 13 residues. With V trimmed by 11 bases and J by 8 bases, 7 bases remained unmatched. The CDR3 reads CAGGGQGGEKLFF. As DNA, the CDR3 is TGCGCCGGAGGGGGACAGGGGGGAGAAAAACTGTTTTTT.

The rearrangement links TRBV4-3 to TRBJ1-6; 9 bases match TRBD1. V lost 0 bases and J lost 10; bases outside the gene matches: 10. CDR3 length: 17 residues. From germline, CDR1 is LGHNA and CDR2 YSLEER. Written as DNA, the CDR3 is TGCGCCAGCAGCCAAGATAACCATGACAGGGGGTTGTCACCCCTCCACTTT. It translates to CASSQDNHDRGLSPLHF.

The chain links TRBV5-6 to TRBJ2-2; unclear D gene. Germline V CDR1 and CDR2: SGHDT, YYEEEE. Trimming shortened V by 2 bases and J by 8 bases, and 10 bases separated the two germline ends. There are 13 residues in the CDR3. The CDR3 DNA follows: TGTGCCAGCAGCTTCGCGACACCAGGGGAGCTGTTTTTT. The encoded protein is CASSFATPGELFF.

This rearrangement joins TRBV28 to TRBJ2-3, with TRBD2 matching over 8 bases. CDR1 is MDHEN and CDR2 is SYDVKM in the germline V gene. This CDR3 has 14 amino acids. Trimming cost V 7 bases and J 6 bases; bases outside gene matches: 9. The CDR3 region is CASKRLAPLDTQYF. The CDR3 nucleotides read TGTGCCAGCAAGAGACTAGCGCCCTTGGATACGCAGTATTTT. The whole variable domain, remainder taken from reference TRBV28 and TRBJ2-3, is DVKVTQSSRYLVKRTGEKVFLECVQDMDHENMFWYRQDPGLGLRLIYFSYDVKMKEKGDIPEGYSVSREKKERFSLILESASTNQTSMYLCASKRLAPLDTQYFGPGTRLTVL.